These 8 T cell receptor beta chains came from one sample sequenced in a study of OX40 agonist ivuxolimab in advanced cancers. Sequencing was performed with immunoSEQ multiplex PCR; in TCRdb, only in-frame clones are kept and a portion is missing. The sample lists tens of thousands of clones; about 87% were seen once. Sequences were derived from CD4+ or CD8+ T cells sorted from blood, sampled in a trial of the OX40 agonist ivuxolimab. These receptors all stem from an adult with an advanced solid tumor such as melanoma, head and neck, liver or kidney cancer.

V is TRBV7-3 and J is TRBJ1-6, with D maybe TRBD1 (5 bases). Deletions cut 4 bases from V and 7 bases from J, with 8 bases between. This CDR3 comprises 13 residues. Germline V gene sequence: CDR1 SGHTA, CDR2 FQGTGA. CDR3 DNA: TGTGCCAGCAGCTCGGGACCAAATTCACCCCTCCACTTT. It codes for CASSSGPNSPLHF.

This clone was recorded once. V gene TRBV6-6 combines with J gene TRBJ1-1; a weak D match, TRBD1 (5 bases). Deletions cut 2 bases from V and 14 bases from J, with 12 bases between. Germline loops: CDR1 MNHNY, CDR2 SVGAGI (reference sequence). The CDR3 totals 11 residues. CDR3 loop: CASSYRRTRFF. The CDR3 DNA sequence: TGTGCCAGCAGTTACAGGCGGACAAGATTCTTT.

The chain links TRBV19 to TRBJ2-7; the D gene is possibly TRBD1 (5 bases). The germline V gene encodes CDR1 LNHDA and CDR2 SQIVND (reference sequence). The ends were cut back, 3 bases at V and 0 bases at J, with 6 bases in the middle. This CDR3 comprises 13 residues. The CDR3 region is CASSIQGSYEQYF. CDR3 sequence (DNA): TGTGCCAGTAGTATCCAGGGCTCCTACGAGCAGTACTTC. Full variable domain (outside the CDR3, taken from reference TRBV19 and TRBJ2-7): DGGITQSPKYLFRKEGQNVTLSCEQNLNHDAMYWYRQDPGQGLRLIYYSQIVNDFQKGDIAEGYSVSREKKESFPLTVTSAQKNPTAFYLCASSIQGSYEQYFGPGTRLTVT.

The genes are TRBV6-1 and TRBJ1-4; D is uncertain. Germline-derived CDR1 and CDR2 are MNHNS and SASEGT. Trimming left V 7 bases short and J 8 bases short, with 8 bases between. This CDR3 contains 11 residues. The CDR3 bases are TGTGCCAGCAAGGCCACAGAAAAACTGTTTTTT. It specifies CASKATEKLFF.

The chain carries TRBV6-1 and TRBJ1-4; perhaps TRBD1 as D (5 bases). Germline V gene data show CDR1 as MNHNS and CDR2 as SASEGT. The CDR3 contains 14 residues. Trimming stripped 6 bases from V and 5 bases from J, with 13 bases between. The CDR3 loop reads CASRVQGFNEKLFF. CDR3 sequence (DNA): TGTGCCAGCAGGGTTCAGGGCTTCAATGAAAAACTGTTTTTT.

The chain combines TRBV6-4 with TRBJ2-1; D gene ambiguous. The CDR3 consists of 14 residues. Germline lookup yields CDR1 MRHNA and CDR2 SNTAGT. V shed 0 bases and J shed 8 bases, with 11 bases lying between them. CDR3 in amino acids: CASSDSSGLHEQFF. Here the CDR3 DNA reads TGTGCCAGCAGTGACTCGTCCGGTTTGCATGAGCAGTTCTTC.

This chain connects TRBV2 to TRBJ1-1, with no clear D. The germline V gene encodes CDR1 SNHLY and CDR2 FYNNEI. V was cut by 5 bases and J by 11 bases, with 15 bases left in between. The CDR3 is 12 amino acids. The CDR3 DNA is TGTGCCAGCAGTAGGACCCAGTCGGTGGCTTTCTTT. Encoded protein: CASSRTQSVAFF.

The genes are TRBV29-1 and TRBJ2-1; maybe TRBD1 (6 bases). The CDR3 loop spans 12 amino acids. The germline V gene encodes CDR1 SQVTM and CDR2 ANQGSEA. The V and J ends lost 5 bases and 8 bases respectively, with 13 bases between them. The CDR3 spells CSVLTGYDEQFF. CDR3 DNA: TGCAGCGTTCTTACAGGGTACGATGAGCAGTTCTTC.